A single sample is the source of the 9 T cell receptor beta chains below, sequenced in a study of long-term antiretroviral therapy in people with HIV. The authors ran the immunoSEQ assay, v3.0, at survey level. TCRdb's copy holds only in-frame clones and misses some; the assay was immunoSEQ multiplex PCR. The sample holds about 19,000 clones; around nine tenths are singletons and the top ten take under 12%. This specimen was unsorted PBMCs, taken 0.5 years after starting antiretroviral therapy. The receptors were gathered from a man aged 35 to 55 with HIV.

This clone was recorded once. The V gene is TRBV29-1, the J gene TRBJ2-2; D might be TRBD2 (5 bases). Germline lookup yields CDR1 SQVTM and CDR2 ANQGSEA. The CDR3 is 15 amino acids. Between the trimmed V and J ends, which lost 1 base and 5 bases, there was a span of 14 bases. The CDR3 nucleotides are TGCAGCGTTGAAGTAACCTCACGGGGTACCGGGGAGCTGTTTTTT. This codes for CSVEVTSRGTGELFF.

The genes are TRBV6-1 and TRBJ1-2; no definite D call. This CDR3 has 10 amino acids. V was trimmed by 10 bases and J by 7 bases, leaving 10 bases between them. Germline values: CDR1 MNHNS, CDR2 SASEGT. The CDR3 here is CATTYVGYTF. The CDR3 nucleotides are TGTGCCACCACGTATGTTGGCTACACCTTC.

DNA of the CDR3: TGTGCCAGCAGCTTAGCAGCCAAGGGTGAAAAACTGTTTTTT. Its protein is CASSLAAKGEKLFF. The chain recombines TRBV11-1 with TRBJ1-4, with D unclear. The germline gives CDR1 SGHAT, CDR2 FQDESV (reference sequence). This CDR3 contains 14 residues. The germline V and J ends were trimmed by 0 bases and 7 bases, with 9 bases remaining between them. The full variable domain, rest sourced from reference TRBV11-1 and TRBJ1-4, is EAEVAQSPRYKITEKSQAVAFWCDPISGHATLYWYRQILGQGPELLVQFQDESVVDDSQLPKDRFSAERLKGVDSTLKIQPAELGDSAMYLCASSLAAKGEKLFFGSGTQLSVL.

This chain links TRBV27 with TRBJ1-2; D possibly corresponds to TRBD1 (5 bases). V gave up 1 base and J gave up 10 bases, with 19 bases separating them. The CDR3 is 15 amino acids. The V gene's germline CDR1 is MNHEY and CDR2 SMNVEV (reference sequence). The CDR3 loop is CASSLFGLGPFDYTF. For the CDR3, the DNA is TGTGCCAGCAGTTTATTTGGACTGGGGCCGTTTGACTACACCTTC.

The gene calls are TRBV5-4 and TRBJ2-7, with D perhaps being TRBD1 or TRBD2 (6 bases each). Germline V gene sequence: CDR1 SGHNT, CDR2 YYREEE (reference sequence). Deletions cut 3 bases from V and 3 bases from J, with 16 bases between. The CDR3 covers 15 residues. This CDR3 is CASSSGGGGGYEQYF. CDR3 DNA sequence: TGTGCCAGCAGCTCCGGTGGAGGGGGAGGCTACGAGCAGTACTTC.

CDR3 nucleotide sequence: TGTGCCAGCAGTCCCATAAGCTCCTACGAGCAGTACTTC. It yields the protein CASSPISSYEQYF. This chain connects TRBV6-5 to TRBJ2-7, with unresolved D. Trimming left V 5 bases short and J 0 bases short, with 8 bases between. Per germline, CDR1 MNHEY and CDR2 SVGAGI. This CDR3 has 13 residues.

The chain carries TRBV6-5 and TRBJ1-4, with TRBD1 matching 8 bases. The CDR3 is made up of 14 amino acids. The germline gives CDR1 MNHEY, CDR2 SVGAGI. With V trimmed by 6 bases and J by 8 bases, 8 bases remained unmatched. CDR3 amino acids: CASRGLTGEEKLFF. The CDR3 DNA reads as TGTGCCAGCAGGGGCCTGACAGGGGAGGAAAAACTGTTTTTT.

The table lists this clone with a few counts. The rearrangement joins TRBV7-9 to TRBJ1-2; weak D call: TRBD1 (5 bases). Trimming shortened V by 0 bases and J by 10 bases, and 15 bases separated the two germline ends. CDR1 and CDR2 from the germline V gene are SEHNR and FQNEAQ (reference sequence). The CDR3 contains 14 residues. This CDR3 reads CASSLAGSPRDYTF. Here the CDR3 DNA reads TGTGCCAGCAGCTTAGCTGGCTCCCCCAGGGACTACACCTTC.

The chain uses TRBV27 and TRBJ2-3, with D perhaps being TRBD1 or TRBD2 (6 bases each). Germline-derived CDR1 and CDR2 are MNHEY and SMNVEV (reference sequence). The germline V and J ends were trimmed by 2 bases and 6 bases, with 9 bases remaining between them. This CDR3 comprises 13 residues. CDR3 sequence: CASSLPGGDTQYF. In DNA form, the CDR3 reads TGTGCCAGCAGTTTACCCGGGGGCGATACGCAGTATTTT.